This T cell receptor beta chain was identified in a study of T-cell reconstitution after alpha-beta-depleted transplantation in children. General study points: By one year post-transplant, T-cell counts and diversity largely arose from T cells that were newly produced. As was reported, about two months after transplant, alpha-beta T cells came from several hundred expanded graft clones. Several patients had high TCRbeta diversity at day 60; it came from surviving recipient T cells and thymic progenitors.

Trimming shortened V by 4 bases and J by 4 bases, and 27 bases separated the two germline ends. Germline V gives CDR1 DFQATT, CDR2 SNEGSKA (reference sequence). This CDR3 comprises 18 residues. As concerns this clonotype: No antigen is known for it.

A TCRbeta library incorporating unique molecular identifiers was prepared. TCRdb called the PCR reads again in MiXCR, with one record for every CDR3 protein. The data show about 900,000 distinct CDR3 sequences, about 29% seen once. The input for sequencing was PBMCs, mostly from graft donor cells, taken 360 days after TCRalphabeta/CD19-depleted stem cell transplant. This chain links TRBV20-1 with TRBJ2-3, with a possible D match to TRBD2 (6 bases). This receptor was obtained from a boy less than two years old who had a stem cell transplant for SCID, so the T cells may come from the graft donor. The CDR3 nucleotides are TGCAGTGCTAAAGAGGGAGGTGCAGGGCATTCTTTGGCAGATACGCAGTATTTT. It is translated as CSAKEGGAGHSLADTQYF.